The 8 T cell receptor beta chains given below trace back to one sample, sequenced in a study of T-cell reconstitution after alpha-beta-depleted transplantation in children. Construction of the TCRbeta library involved unique molecular identifiers. TCRdb redid the calling of the PCR reads with MiXCR, one entry per CDR3 protein. The sample includes 500,000 to 600,000 distinct CDR3 sequences, 15% to 20% of them seen just once. The specimen comprised PBMCs from the stem cell graft donor, sampled from the stem cell graft. The receptors stem from a human donor who donated a stem cell graft to a child with acute lymphoblastic leukemia.

The CDR3 region is CASSLQTGSRDIQYF. Here the CDR3 DNA reads TGCGCCAGCAGCTTGCAGACAGGGAGTAGGGACATTCAGTACTTC. The chain joins TRBV5-1 to TRBJ2-4; 7 positions match TRBD1. Germline V gives CDR1 SGHRS, CDR2 YFSETQ. With 1 base clipped from V and 8 bases from J, the junction kept 9 bases outside the gene matches. CDR3 length equals 15 residues.

The chain employs TRBV5-1 and TRBJ2-5; unclear D gene. CDR1 and CDR2 (germline): SGHRS, YFSETQ. Trimming left V 4 bases short and J 2 bases short, with 9 bases between. The CDR3 contains 13 residues. The CDR3 DNA sequence: TGCGCCAGCAGCCCGATCGGTCAAGAGACCCAGTACTTC. Encoded protein: CASSPIGQETQYF.

The chain is built from TRBV5-1 and TRBJ2-3; 12 nucleotides agree with TRBD2. CDR1 is SGHRS, CDR2 YFSETQ, per germline. The CDR3 is made up of 17 amino acids. Losses at the gene ends were 4 bases for V and 4 bases for J; bases not matched to a gene: 10. The CDR3 spells CASSPQPLAGGPDTQYF. The CDR3 coding sequence is TGCGCCAGCAGCCCCCAACCACTAGCGGGAGGCCCAGATACGCAGTATTTT.

The rearrangement links TRBV20-1 to TRBJ1-3; D gene uncertain. The CDR3 extends over 14 amino acids. V dropped 5 bases and J dropped 1 base, with 12 bases sitting between them. The germline gives CDR1 DFQATT, CDR2 SNEGSKA (reference sequence). The CDR3 nucleotides read TGCAGTGCTCCAGCCCTTGGGTCTGGAAACACCATATATTTT. This gives the protein CSAPALGSGNTIYF.

The sample holds a few counts of this clonotype. The J gene is TRBJ2-3, the V gene TRBV2; 9 bases match TRBD2. The CDR3 is made up of 14 amino acids. After removal of 6 bases from V and 6 bases from J, the junction contained 7 bases not matched to a gene. CDR1 is SNHLY, CDR2 FYNNEI, per germline. The CDR3 here is CASRRTSVPDTQYF. The CDR3 region has the DNA TGTGCCAGCAGACGGACTAGCGTCCCGGATACGCAGTATTTT.

This clonotype was seen a few times. The V call is TRBV12-3 or TRBV12-4, the J call TRBJ1-2; D uncertain. Trimming shortened V by 3 bases and J by 6 bases, and 11 bases separated the two germline ends. This CDR3 spans 13 amino acids. DNA of the CDR3: TGTGCCAGCAGTTTGAGGAAGGGTCATGGCTACACCTTC. This encodes CASSLRKGHGYTF.

Ten or more counts support this clonotype. As DNA, the CDR3 is TGCGCCAGCAGTTACGGACTAGCGGACTCCTACGAGCAGTACTTC. This translates into CASSYGLADSYEQYF. The chain joins TRBV5-1 to TRBJ2-7; 10 bases are shared with TRBD2. V shed 5 bases and J 0 bases; nucleotides not matched to a gene: 5. Germline assignment: CDR1 SGHRS and CDR2 YFSETQ. The CDR3 totals 15 residues.

V gene TRBV20-1 combines with J gene TRBJ1-5; 7 bases line up with TRBD1. The CDR3 spans 18 residues. Germline V gives CDR1 DFQATT, CDR2 SNEGSKA (reference sequence). V shed 6 bases and J 1 base; nucleotides not matched to a gene: 18. The CDR3 spells CSAKDRSHQFRSNQPQHF. CDR3 in DNA: TGCAGTGCCAAGGACAGGAGCCACCAGTTTAGAAGCAATCAGCCCCAGCATTTT.